Each of the 13 T cell receptor beta chains below was sequenced from the same sample in a study of control samples from healthy donors and cancer patients. Some clones are missing from TCRdb's copy, which holds only in-frame ones; the method was immunoSEQ multiplex PCR. Seen here are around 130,000 clones, under 90% observed once, and the top ten hold about 7.9%. Sequencing was performed on PBMCs. The receptors stem from a middle-aged man with head and neck cancer.

The chain links TRBV7-9 to TRBJ1-5; D may be TRBD1 (5 bases). Germline V gene sequence: CDR1 SEHNR, CDR2 FQNEAQ (reference sequence). This CDR3 contains 13 residues. Between the trimmed V and J ends, which lost 5 bases and 6 bases, there was a span of 11 bases. CDR3 sequence reads: CASSPGMSQPQHF. The CDR3 DNA sequence: TGTGCCAGCAGCCCAGGGATGAGTCAGCCCCAGCATTTT.

The chain links TRBV19 to TRBJ1-2; D is perhaps TRBD1 (5 bases). The CDR3 spans 15 residues. Germline V gene lookup returns CDR1 LNHDA and CDR2 SQIVND (reference sequence). Trimming took 5 bases from V and 4 from J, leaving 17 bases between them. CDR3 bases: TGTGCCAGTAGTGATAGGGCCAGGGCCGGCTATGGCTACACCTTC. It codes for CASSDRARAGYGYTF.

V usage is TRBV5-8 and J usage is TRBJ1-1; 11 positions agree with TRBD1. The germline V gene encodes CDR1 SGHTS and CDR2 YDEGEE. The CDR3 is 14 residues long. The J segment lost 4 bases and the V segment lost 2 bases, leaving 1 base of the junction unmatched. Here the CDR3 DNA reads TGTGCCAGCAGCTTCGGGACAGGGGGCACTGAAGCTTTCTTT. It yields the protein CASSFGTGGTEAFF.

The chain couples TRBV5-4 to TRBJ1-1, with 9 bases aligning to TRBD1. Germline CDR1 and CDR2: SGHNT and YYREEE (reference sequence). The junction had 18 bases not matched to a gene; V was cut back by 1 base and J by 5 bases. This CDR3 has 19 residues. In DNA, the CDR3 is TGTGCCAGCAGCTTGTTCGACAGGGGGGTTATCCGGGTGGGTACTGAAGCTTTCTTT. It is translated as CASSLFDRGVIRVGTEAFF.

This clone was seen once. The CDR3 DNA reads TGTGCCACCAGCAGAGATGAGGGCAATGAGCAGTTCTTC. Encoded protein: CATSRDEGNEQFF. The chain combines TRBV15 with TRBJ2-1, with D possibly TRBD2 on 5 matching bases. This CDR3 region has 13 residues. Germline values: CDR1 LNHNV, CDR2 YYDKDF (reference sequence). Trimming pared 0 bases from V and 6 bases from J, leaving 6 bases between.

J is TRBJ2-7 and V is TRBV2, with no clear D. Germline values: CDR1 SNHLY, CDR2 FYNNEI. The CDR3 spans 13 residues. The V and J ends lost 7 bases and 3 bases respectively, with 13 bases between them. CDR3 nucleotide sequence: TGTGCCAGCAAGCCCCTCGACTTCTACGAGCAGTACTTC. This translates into CASKPLDFYEQYF.

The chain joins TRBV29-1 to TRBJ2-6; D not certain. From germline, CDR1 is SQVTM and CDR2 ANQGSEA. The germline V and J ends were trimmed by 0 bases and 2 bases, with 5 bases remaining between them. This CDR3 is 14 amino acids long. The CDR3 protein is CSVEDVPGANVLTF. The CDR3 DNA is TGCAGCGTTGAAGATGTACCTGGGGCCAACGTCCTGACTTTC.

The V gene is TRBV5-1, the J gene TRBJ2-1; either TRBD1 or TRBD2 may supply D (5 bases each). Germline V CDR1 and CDR2: SGHRS, YFSETQ. Trimming pared 3 bases from V and 2 bases from J, leaving 12 bases between. The CDR3 totals 15 residues. The CDR3 DNA is TGCGCCAGCAGCTCGGACCAGGGACCCTACAATGAGCAGTTCTTC. Translation: CASSSDQGPYNEQFF.

The V and J genes are TRBV28 and TRBJ1-5, with a tentative D call TRBD1 (6 bases). The V gene's germline CDR1 is MDHEN and CDR2 SYDVKM. This CDR3 is 18 amino acids long. V was clipped by 6 bases and J by 3 bases, with 24 bases between them. The CDR3 bases are TGTGCCAGCAGCCAATCTCAGGGGTTTGGGAGTCTCAATCAGCCCCAGCATTTT. Protein product: CASSQSQGFGSLNQPQHF.

V usage is TRBV21-1 and J usage is TRBJ2-7; TRBD1 is taken as the D call from the table, unchecked against the DNA. TRBV21-1 represents a pseudogene. The CDR3 is 14 residues long. CDR3 sequence reads: CASSKRSQDYEQYF. The CDR3 region has the DNA TGTGCCAGCAGCAAAAGATCCCAGGATTACGAGCAGTACTTC.

The rearrangement joins TRBV18 to TRBJ1-5; no clear D. Between the trimmed V and J ends, which lost 2 bases and 3 bases, there was a span of 14 bases. From germline, CDR1 is KGHSH and CDR2 LQKENI. This CDR3 spans 16 amino acids. CDR3 sequence reads: CASSPAGPGDNQPQHF. DNA for the CDR3: TGTGCCAGCTCACCAGCGGGCCCGGGAGACAATCAGCCCCAGCATTTT.

The chain has TRBV3-1 (or the pseudogene TRBV3-2) and TRBJ2-2; TRBD1 matches at 7 bases. This CDR3 is built from 17 residues. Losses at the gene ends were 0 bases for V and 2 bases for J; bases not matched to a gene: 6. Germline-derived CDR1 and CDR2 are LGHDT and YNNKEL (reference sequence). Here the CDR3 reads CASSQETGDANTGELFF. The CDR3 region has the DNA TGTGCCAGCAGCCAAGAAACAGGGGATGCCAACACCGGGGAGCTGTTTTTT.

The gene calls are TRBV27 and TRBJ1-1; tentative D call: TRBD1 (5 bases). CDR3 length: 14 residues. The germline V and J ends were trimmed by 9 bases and 0 bases, with 14 bases remaining between them. The germline V gene has CDR1 MNHEY and CDR2 SMNVEV (reference sequence). CDR3 region: CASSAQGLNTEAFF. CDR3 bases: TGTGCCAGTAGCGCGCAGGGCTTGAACACTGAAGCTTTCTTT.